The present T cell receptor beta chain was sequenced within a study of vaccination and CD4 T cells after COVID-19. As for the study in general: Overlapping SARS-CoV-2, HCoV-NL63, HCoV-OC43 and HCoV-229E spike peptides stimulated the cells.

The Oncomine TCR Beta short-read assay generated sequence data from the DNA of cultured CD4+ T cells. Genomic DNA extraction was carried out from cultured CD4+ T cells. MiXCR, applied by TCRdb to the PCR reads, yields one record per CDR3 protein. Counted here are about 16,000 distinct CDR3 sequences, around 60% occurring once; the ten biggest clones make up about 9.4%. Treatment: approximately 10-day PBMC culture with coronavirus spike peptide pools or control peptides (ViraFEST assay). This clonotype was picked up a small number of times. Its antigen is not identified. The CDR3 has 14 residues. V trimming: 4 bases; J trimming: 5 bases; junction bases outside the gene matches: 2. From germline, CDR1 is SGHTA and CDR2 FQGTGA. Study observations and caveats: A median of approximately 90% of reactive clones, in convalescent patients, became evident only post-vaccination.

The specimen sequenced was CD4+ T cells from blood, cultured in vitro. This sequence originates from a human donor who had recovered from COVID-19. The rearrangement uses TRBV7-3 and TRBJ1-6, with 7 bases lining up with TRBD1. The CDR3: CASSSGQDNSPLHF. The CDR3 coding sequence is TGTGCCAGCAGCTCAGGACAGGATAATTCACCCCTCCACTTT.